This T cell receptor (beta chain) is from a study of blood T cell repertoires in COVID-19. Study context: Spain, Italy and the United States supplied samples that represented acute and convalescent COVID-19. The analysed material was cDNA or gDNA that came from T cells, B-cell-depleted T cells, or PBMCs.

In the authors' methods: From reference gene primer amplification, estimates of nucleated cell counts were derived. Assay: immunoSEQ multiplex PCR; the TCRdb copy retains only in-frame clones and omits some. The D gene and trimming were derived from the DNA, and the V and J assignments and clone size from that table. The table lists fewer than 70,000 clones, 75% to 90% of them singletons. Trimming took 3 bases from V and 3 from J; bases not matched to a gene: 7. This CDR3 is built from 16 residues. Germline V gives CDR1 MNHEY, CDR2 SMNVEV (reference sequence). Only a few counts were recorded for this clone.

V is TRBV27 and J is TRBJ2-1; TRBD2 aligns across 8 bases. The clonotype was recovered from a human donor in a cohort sampled during active COVID-19. The sequenced material came from peripheral blood. In nucleotides, the CDR3 is TGTGCCAGCAGTTTCACCGGGACTAGTGTCTACAATGAGCAGTTCTTC. Residues: CASSFTGTSVYNEQFF.